This is a list of T cell receptor beta chains from one sample in a study of breast tumors, draining lymph nodes, adjacent tissues. TCRdb reprocessed the multiplex PCR reads via MiXCR and lists one record per CDR3 protein. The data hold about 270,000 distinct CDR3 sequences, with 30% observed a single time. Sequencing was done on a sample of axillary lymph node tissue. The receptors were sampled from a female donor with breast cancer. Some clones in this sample may be carry-over from other donors' samples. Both conserved end residues are part of each CDR3. Fields, in order: J gene, D gene, V gene, clone size, CDR3 protein, CDR3 DNA. D genes are given only for firm matches. Clone sizes are given selectively: once, few, many, or a class where the clone is expanded.

TRBJ2-1,-,TRBV24-1,many,CATTSRGNEQFF,TGTGCCACCACGTCCCGGGGGAATGAGCAGTTCTTC
TRBJ1-2,TRBD1,TRBV20-1,-,CSARTGQGFLDYGYTF,TGCAGTGCTAGAACGGGACAGGGGTTTTTGGACTATGGCTACACCTTC
TRBJ1-6,-,TRBV24-1,-,CATSGRGQSSWDHSPLHF,TGTGCCACCAGTGGGAGGGGTCAGAGTTCATGGGATCATTCACCCCTCCACTTT
TRBJ2-3,-,TRBV27,-,CASSLFWSDVTSTDTQYF,TGTGCCAGCAGTTTATTTTGGTCGGACGTAACTAGCACAGATACGCAGTATTTT
TRBJ1-5,-,TRBV7-9,-,CASSNRQYSNQPQHF,TGTGCCAGCAGCAACCGACAATATAGCAATCAGCCCCAGCATTTT
TRBJ2-7,-,TRBV20-1,many,CSASLGGEQYF,TGCAGTGCTAGCTTGGGCGGCGAGCAGTACTTC
TRBJ1-5,-,TRBV20-1,many,CSARDLGGSNQPQHF,TGCAGTGCTAGAGATTTAGGCGGGTCCAATCAGCCCCAGCATTTT
TRBJ2-1,-,TRBV18,-,CASTPGQGSNEQFF,TGTGCCAGCACTCCGGGGCAGGGTTCCAATGAGCAGTTCTTC
TRBJ2-1,-,TRBV12-3/TRBV12-4,many,CASRIAELSYNEQFF,TGTGCCAGCAGAATAGCGGAACTCAGCTACAATGAGCAGTTCTTC
TRBJ2-5,TRBD2,TRBV7-2,many,CASSPRMGGETQYF,TGTGCCAGCAGCCCGCGGATGGGGGGGGAGACCCAGTACTTC
TRBJ2-7,-,TRBV9,many,CASSVAGTGVGEQYF,TGTGCCAGCAGCGTAGCTGGGACGGGAGTAGGTGAGCAGTACTTC
TRBJ1-2,-,TRBV20-1,many,CSARVQAAGYTF,TGCAGTGCTAGAGTCCAGGCGGCTGGCTACACCTTC
TRBJ1-4,-,TRBV5-1,many,CASKVGEGREKLFF,TGCGCCAGCAAAGTCGGGGAAGGAAGGGAAAAACTGTTTTTT
TRBJ2-1,-,TRBV7-2,many,CASSSAIPARGGGNEQFF,TGTGCCAGCAGCTCCGCTATCCCGGCTAGAGGGGGGGGAAATGAGCAGTTCTTC
TRBJ2-7,-,TRBV5-8,few,CASSLRDSEQYF,TGTGCCAGCAGCTTGCGAGACTCCGAGCAGTACTTC
TRBJ1-4,-,TRBV6-5,-,CASSYSNTEKLFF,TGTGCCAGCAGTTACTCGAACACTGAAAAACTGTTTTTT
TRBJ2-2,-,TRBV18,many,CASSPSTGELFF,TGTGCCAGCTCACCCAGCACCGGGGAGCTGTTTTTT
TRBJ2-7,TRBD1,TRBV4-2,-,CASSHNRGHEQYF,TGTGCCAGCAGCCATAACAGGGGTCACGAGCAGTACTTC
TRBJ2-3,-,TRBV3-1,-,CASSPTRQDTQYF,TGTGCCAGCAGCCCGACCCGACAGGATACGCAGTATTTT
TRBJ1-5,-,TRBV29-1,-,CSVEDPTYPYPQHF,TGCAGCGTTGAAGATCCCACCTACCCCTACCCCCAGCATTTT
TRBJ2-2,-,TRBV18,many,CASSPGLTGELFF,TGTGCCAGCAGTCCCGGACTGACCGGGGAGCTGTTTTTT
TRBJ2-3,-,TRBV5-6,many,CASSLLGTGAGSDTQYF,TGTGCCAGCAGCTTGTTAGGTACGGGCGCCGGGTCAGATACGCAGTATTTT
TRBJ2-7,-,TRBV7-9,many,CASSEKGSSYEQYF,TGTGCCAGCAGTGAAAAGGGAAGCTCCTACGAGCAGTACTTC
TRBJ2-1,-,TRBV9,many,CASSVSLAVEQFF,TGTGCCAGCAGCGTTAGCTTAGCGGTAGAGCAGTTCTTC
TRBJ2-3,TRBD2,TRBV6-2/TRBV6-3,-,CASSYRQGLAGLRPDTQYF,TGTGCCAGCAGTTACAGACAGGGACTAGCGGGACTCCGGCCGGATACGCAGTATTTT
TRBJ1-2,-,TRBV30,many,CAFSQGTQYGYTF,TGTGCCTTTTCCCAGGGGACTCAGTATGGCTACACCTTC
TRBJ2-1,TRBD2,TRBV12-3/TRBV12-4,-,CASSLGLAGIYNEQFF,TGTGCCAGCAGTTTAGGACTAGCGGGAATCTACAATGAGCAGTTCTTC
TRBJ2-7,TRBD2,TRBV6-5,-,CASRRFRGTSGGAYEQYF,TGTGCCAGCAGACGCTTCCGAGGGACTAGCGGGGGGGCCTACGAGCAGTACTTC
TRBJ1-2,-,TRBV4-1,-,CASSQDAGNYGYTF,TGCGCCAGCAGCCAAGACGCAGGGAACTATGGCTACACCTTC
TRBJ1-4,-,TRBV15,-,CATSRGEKGEKLFF,TGTGCCACCAGCAGAGGGGAGAAAGGTGAAAAACTGTTTTTT
TRBJ2-1,-,TRBV4-3,few,CASSQDSGEGVYEQFF,TGCGCCAGCAGCCAAGATTCGGGGGAAGGTGTCTATGAGCAGTTCTTC
TRBJ2-5,TRBD2,TRBV11-2,-,CASSRTLAGEETQYF,TGTGCCAGCAGCAGAACCTTAGCGGGGGAAGAGACCCAGTACTTC
TRBJ2-7,TRBD1,TRBV4-1,many,CASSSRQGHHEQYF,TGCGCCAGCAGTTCTAGACAGGGGCACCACGAGCAGTACTTC
TRBJ1-1,-,TRBV7-3,-,CASSRNMNTEAFF,TGTGCCAGCAGCCGTAACATGAACACTGAAGCTTTCTTT
TRBJ1-1,-,TRBV5-1,-,CASTFDGQQNTEAFF,TGCGCCAGCACCTTCGATGGACAGCAGAACACTGAAGCTTTCTTT
TRBJ2-7,TRBD2,TRBV12-3/TRBV12-4,many,CASSLTSSGSWYEQYF,TGTGCCAGCAGTTTAACGTCTAGCGGGAGCTGGTACGAGCAGTACTTC
TRBJ2-5,TRBD1,TRBV9,many,CASSAHTDRGETQYF,TGTGCCAGCAGCGCACACACGGACAGGGGAGAGACCCAGTACTTC
TRBJ2-3,TRBD1,TRBV20-1,many,CSAREWDRGPGDTQYF,TGCAGTGCTAGAGAGTGGGACAGGGGGCCGGGAGATACGCAGTATTTT
TRBJ1-2,-,TRBV6-5,many,CASSYSSGQRKAF,TGTGCCAGCAGTTACTCAAGTGGGCAGCGAAAAGCCTTC
TRBJ2-7,TRBD2,TRBV12-3/TRBV12-4,few,CASQSLGAGGIEEQYF,TGTGCCAGTCAGAGCTTGGGGGCGGGGGGTATAGAAGAGCAGTACTTC
TRBJ2-3,-,TRBV10-3,-,CAISAREAGNTQYF,TGTGCCATCAGTGCTAGAGAGGCAGGAAATACGCAGTATTTT
TRBJ2-1,-,TRBV20-1,many,CSARDLSSSYNEQFF,TGCAGTGCTAGAGATCTATCTAGCTCCTACAATGAGCAGTTCTTC
TRBJ2-6,-,TRBV27,many,CASSVWGWGSGANVLTF,TGTGCCAGCAGCGTTTGGGGGTGGGGTTCTGGGGCCAACGTCCTGACTTTC
TRBJ2-4,-,TRBV9,-,CASSVEGGQNIQSF,TGTGCCAGCAGCGTAGAGGGCGGACAAAACATTCAGTCCTTC
TRBJ2-3,-,TRBV7-2,-,CASRNSGSTDTQYF,TGTGCCAGCCGGAATAGCGGTAGCACAGATACGCAGTATTTT
TRBJ2-1,TRBD2,TRBV20-1,-,CSARGASGNFNEQFF,TGCAGTGCTCGAGGGGCTAGCGGGAACTTCAATGAGCAGTTCTTC
TRBJ2-1,TRBD2,TRBV7-6,many,CASSFQTSGRGRGNEQFF,TGTGCCAGCAGCTTCCAGACTAGCGGGAGGGGTCGGGGCAATGAGCAGTTCTTC
TRBJ1-2,TRBD1,TRBV12-3/TRBV12-4,-,CASLPTGARHGYTF,TGTGCCAGCCTTCCCACAGGGGCCCGCCATGGCTACACCTTC
TRBJ2-1,-,TRBV6-5,-,CASSYSTATTYNEQFF,TGTGCCAGCAGTTACTCGACGGCTACCACCTACAATGAGCAGTTCTTC
TRBJ1-5,-,TRBV7-2,many,CASSWGLSNQPQHF,TGTGCCAGCAGCTGGGGTCTTAGCAATCAGCCCCAGCATTTT
TRBJ1-1,-,TRBV7-2,many,CASSSTGFNTEAFF,TGTGCCAGCAGTTCCACAGGGTTCAACACTGAAGCTTTCTTT
TRBJ1-2,-,TRBV10-3,-,CAISEGAEYGYTF,TGTGCCATCAGTGAGGGGGCGGAATATGGCTACACCTTC
TRBJ2-7,TRBD2,TRBV4-1,many,CASSWAGTSSAYEQYF,TGCGCCAGCAGCTGGGCCGGGACTAGCTCCGCCTACGAGCAGTACTTC
TRBJ1-4,TRBD1,TRBV2,-,CASSDSGTAKEKLFF,TGCGCCAGCAGTGACTCCGGGACAGCGAAGGAAAAACTGTTTTTT
TRBJ1-2,TRBD1,TRBV20-1,-,CSARSGQQGYTF,TGCAGTGCTAGATCGGGACAGCAGGGCTACACCTTC
TRBJ2-5,-,TRBV5-8,many,CASSFGGRQETQYF,TGTGCCAGCAGCTTCGGGGGGCGCCAAGAGACCCAGTACTTC
TRBJ1-2,-,TRBV30,many,CASSASGGYTF,TGTGCCTCATCAGCCTCGGGGGGCTACACCTTC
TRBJ2-1,TRBD2,TRBV6-4,few,CASSDDSSGWNEQFF,TGTGCCAGCAGTGACGACTCTAGCGGGTGGAATGAGCAGTTCTTC
TRBJ1-4,-,TRBV6-5,-,CASTPAQGTANEKLFF,TGTGCCAGCACACCTGCTCAAGGGACCGCTAATGAAAAACTGTTTTTT
TRBJ2-6,-,TRBV2,once,CASSEQGTGTNVLTF,TGTGCCAGCAGTGAGCAGGGGACCGGGACCAACGTCCTGACTTTC